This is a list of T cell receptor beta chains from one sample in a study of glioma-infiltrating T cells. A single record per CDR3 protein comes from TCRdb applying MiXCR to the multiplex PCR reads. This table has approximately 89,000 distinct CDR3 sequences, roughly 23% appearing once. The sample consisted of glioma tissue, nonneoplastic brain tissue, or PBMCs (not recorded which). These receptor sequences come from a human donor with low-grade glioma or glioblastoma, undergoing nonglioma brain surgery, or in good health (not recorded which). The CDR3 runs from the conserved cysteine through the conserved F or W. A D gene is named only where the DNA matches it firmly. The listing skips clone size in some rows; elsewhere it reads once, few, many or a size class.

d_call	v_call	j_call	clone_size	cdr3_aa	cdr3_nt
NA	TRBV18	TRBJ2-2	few	CASSPYKAGTGELFF	TGTGCCAGCTCACCATACAAGGCGGGCACCGGGGAGCTGTTTTTT
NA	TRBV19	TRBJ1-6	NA	CASSVEARYNSPLHF	TGTGCCAGTAGCGTCGAAGCGCGATATAATTCACCCCTCCACTTT
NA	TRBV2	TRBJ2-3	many	CASRPPDTQYF	TGTGCCAGCAGGCCACCAGATACGCAGTATTTT
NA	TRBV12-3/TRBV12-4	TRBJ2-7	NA	CASSPRARESYEQYF	TGTGCCAGCAGTCCTAGGGCGCGCGAGTCCTACGAGCAGTACTTC
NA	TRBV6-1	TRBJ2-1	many	CASREGQSSYNEQFF	TGTGCCAGCAGGGAGGGACAAAGCTCCTACAATGAGCAGTTCTTC
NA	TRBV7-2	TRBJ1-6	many	CASSLTQGTNSPLHF	TGTGCCAGCAGCTTAACGCAGGGAACGAATTCACCCCTCCACTTT
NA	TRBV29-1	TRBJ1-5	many	CSVGGSNQPQHF	TGCAGCGTTGGAGGGAGCAATCAGCCCCAGCATTTT
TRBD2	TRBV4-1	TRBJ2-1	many	CASSQELAGENEQFF	TGCGCCAGCAGCCAAGAACTAGCGGGAGAAAATGAGCAGTTCTTC
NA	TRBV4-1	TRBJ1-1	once	CASSQDGPERLNTEASF	TGCGCCAGCAGCCAAGATGGGCCCGAAAGGTTGAATACTGAAGCTTCCTTT
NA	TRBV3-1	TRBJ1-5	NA	CESSQDFRNQPQHF	TGTGAAAGCAGCCAAGATTTCAGAAATCAGCCCCAGCATTTT
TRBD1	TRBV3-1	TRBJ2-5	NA	CASSQRGRVETQYF	TGTGCCAGCAGCCAGAGGGGGCGCGTGGAGACCCAGTACTTC
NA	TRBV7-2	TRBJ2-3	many	CASSLRDADTQYF	TGTGCCAGCAGCTTAAGGGACGCAGATACGCAGTATTTT
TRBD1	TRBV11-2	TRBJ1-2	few	CASSRDRGISYTF	TGTGCCAGCAGCAGGGACAGGGGGATCTCTTACACCTTC
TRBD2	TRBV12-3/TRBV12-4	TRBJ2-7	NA	CASSFGLAGGYEQYF	TGTGCCAGCAGTTTCGGACTAGCGGGGGGGTACGAGCAGTACTTC
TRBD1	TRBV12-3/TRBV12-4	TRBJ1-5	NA	CASSQGVSNQPQHF	TGTGCCAGCAGCCAGGGGGTAAGCAATCAGCCCCAGCATTTT
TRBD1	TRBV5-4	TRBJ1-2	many	CASSPGQGSLYGYTF	TGTGCCAGCAGCCCTGGACAGGGTAGCCTCTATGGCTACACCTTC
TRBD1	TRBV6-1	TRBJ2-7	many	CASSSDRGHEQYF	TGTGCCAGCAGTTCAGACAGGGGGCACGAGCAGTACTTC
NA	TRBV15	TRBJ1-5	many	CATSLEDKSNQPQHF	TGTGCCACCAGCTTAGAAGACAAGAGCAATCAGCCCCAGCATTTT
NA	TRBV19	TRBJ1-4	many	CASSNRDGNEKLFF	TGTGCCAGTAGTAACCGGGACGGTAATGAAAAACTGTTTTTT
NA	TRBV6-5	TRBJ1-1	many	CASSYDSRTEAFF	TGTGCCAGCAGTTACGACAGCAGGACTGAAGCTTTCTTT
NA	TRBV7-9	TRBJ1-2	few	CASRTGPSFGYTF	TGTGCCAGCAGAACCGGACCGTCGTTTGGCTACACCTTC
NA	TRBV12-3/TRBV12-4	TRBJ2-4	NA	CASTDGGSKNIQYF	TGTGCCAGCACCGACGGGGGTTCCAAAAACATTCAGTACTTC
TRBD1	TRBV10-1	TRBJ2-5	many	CASSEDRGLTQYF	TGCGCCAGCAGTGAGGACAGGGGTTTGACCCAGTACTTC
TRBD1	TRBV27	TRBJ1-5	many	CASRRQGAMHQPQHF	TGTGCCAGCAGGAGACAGGGGGCAATGCATCAGCCCCAGCATTTT
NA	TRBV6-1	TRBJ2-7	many	CASSSGVSGEQYF	TGTGCCAGCAGTTCAGGGGTTTCGGGCGAGCAGTACTTC
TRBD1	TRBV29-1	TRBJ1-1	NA	CSVEGTGQGETEAFF	TGCAGCGTTGAAGGGACGGGACAGGGGGAAACTGAAGCTTTCTTT
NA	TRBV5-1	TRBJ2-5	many	CASHDGGTQYF	TGCGCCAGCCACGACGGGGGGACCCAGTACTTC
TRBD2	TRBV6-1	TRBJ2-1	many	CASTSGGAGGDEQFF	TGTGCCAGTACTAGCGGGGGGGCGGGGGGCGATGAGCAGTTCTTC
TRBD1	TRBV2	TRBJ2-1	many	CASSGGTGVYNEQFF	TGTGCCAGCAGTGGAGGGACAGGGGTCTACAATGAGCAGTTCTTC
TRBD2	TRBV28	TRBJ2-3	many	CASRLAGGVDTQYF	TGTGCCAGCAGACTAGCGGGAGGCGTAGATACGCAGTATTTT
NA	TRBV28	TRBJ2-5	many	CASSLGRAAQETQYF	TGTGCCAGCAGCCTAGGCCGGGCAGCCCAAGAGACCCAGTACTTC
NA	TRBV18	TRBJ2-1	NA	CASSPGGYNEQFF	TGTGCCAGCTCACCAGGAGGGTACAATGAGCAGTTCTTC
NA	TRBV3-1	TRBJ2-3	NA	CASSQLRGDTDTQYF	TGTGCCAGCAGCCAACTTAGGGGGGACACAGATACGCAGTATTTT
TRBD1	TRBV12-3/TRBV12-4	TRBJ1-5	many	CASSWTGPNQPQHF	TGTGCCAGCAGCTGGACAGGGCCAAATCAGCCCCAGCATTTT
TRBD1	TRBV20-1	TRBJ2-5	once	CSAGKGGIFSTETQYF	TGCAGTGCTGGGAAAGGGGGCATATTCAGCACAGAGACCCAGTACTTC
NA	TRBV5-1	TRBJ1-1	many	CASSLNTYGTEAFF	TGCGCCAGCAGCCTAAACACATATGGAACTGAAGCTTTCTTT
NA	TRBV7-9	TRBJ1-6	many	CASSLTGLENSPLHF	TGTGCCAGCAGCCTCACAGGGCTAGAAAATTCACCCCTCCACTTT
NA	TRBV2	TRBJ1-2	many	CASNLAANYGYTF	TGTGCCAGCAACCTGGCGGCTAACTATGGCTACACCTTC
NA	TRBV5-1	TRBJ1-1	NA	CASSLDRADTEAFF	TGCGCCAGCAGCTTGGACAGGGCGGACACTGAAGCTTTCTTT
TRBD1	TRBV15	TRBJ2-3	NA	CATSGDRGRGDTQYF	TGTGCCACCAGCGGAGACAGGGGGCGTGGAGATACGCAGTATTTT
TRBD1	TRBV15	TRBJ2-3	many	CATSRVRDRVTDTQYF	TGTGCCACCAGCAGAGTACGGGACAGGGTCACAGATACGCAGTATTTT
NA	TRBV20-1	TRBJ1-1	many	CSARAFGGRYTEAFF	TGCAGTGCTAGGGCTTTTGGGGGTAGGTACACTGAAGCTTTCTTT
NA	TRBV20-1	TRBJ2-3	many	CSARDASIDTQYF	TGCAGTGCTAGAGATGCCTCGATAGATACGCAGTATTTT
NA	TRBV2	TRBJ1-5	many	CASKRAGIQPQHF	TGTGCCAGCAAGAGGGCAGGGATTCAGCCCCAGCATTTT
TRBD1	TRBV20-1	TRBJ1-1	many	CSARDRGLNTEAFF	TGCAGTGCTAGGGACAGGGGGTTGAACACTGAAGCTTTCTTT
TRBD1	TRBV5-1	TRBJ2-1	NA	CASSFQNEPGQGEFF	TGCGCCAGCAGCTTTCAAAATGAGCCCGGACAGGGTGAGTTCTTC
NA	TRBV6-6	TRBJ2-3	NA	CASKAGWYTQYF	TGTGCCAGCAAAGCAGGGTGGTATACGCAGTATTTT
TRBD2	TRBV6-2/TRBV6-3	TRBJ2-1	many	CASSYRGGRWDEQFF	TGTGCCAGCAGTTATCGGGGGGGCAGATGGGATGAGCAGTTCTTC